The 5 T cell receptor beta chains reported below all come from one sample, sequenced in a study of cytomegalovirus exposure and HLA in healthy donors. Method: immunoSEQ multiplex PCR; TCRdb's copy keeps in-frame clones and lacks some. Of 130,000 to 150,000 clones in the sample, approximately 85% were seen once. The sample taken for sequencing was PBMCs. These receptors originate from a woman aged 30 to 39 in good health and CMV-seronegative.

The rearrangement joins TRBV7-9 to TRBJ1-1; 7 bases fit TRBD1. Germline V gene sequence: CDR1 SEHNR, CDR2 FQNEAQ (reference sequence). Germline trimming cut 6 bases from V and 10 bases from J; bases unmatched to any gene: 5. CDR3 length: 11 amino acids. For the CDR3, the DNA is TGTGCCAGCAGTCTAGACAGGGTAGCTTTCTTT. Amino acids: CASSLDRVAFF.

The chain joins TRBV6-6 to TRBJ2-7, with D possibly being TRBD1 (5 bases). The CDR3 consists of 13 residues. Per the germline V gene, CDR1 is MNHNY and CDR2 is SVGAGI (reference sequence). V was clipped by 5 bases and J by 2 bases, with 10 bases between them. In DNA form, the CDR3 reads TGTGCCAGCAGTACTCCCAGGGCCTACGAGCAGTACTTC. Its protein product is CASSTPRAYEQYF.

On this clone: Other DNA sequences within the sample encode an identical CDR3. The chain has TRBV19 and TRBJ2-7; a possible D gene is TRBD1 (6 bases). Germline V CDR1 and CDR2: LNHDA, SQIVND (reference sequence). This CDR3 has 14 amino acids. Trimming shortened V by 1 base and J by 0 bases, and 7 bases separated the two germline ends. This chain's CDR3 is CASSIGGGSYEQYF. CDR3 bases: TGTGCCAGTAGTATAGGAGGGGGCTCCTACGAGCAGTACTTC.

The chain joins TRBV28 to TRBJ2-1, with D hard to call. The CDR3 sequence is 16 residues long. The V end lost 4 bases, the J end lost 0 bases, and 13 bases lay between the germline ends. Germline CDR1 is MDHEN and CDR2 is SYDVKM. The CDR3 nucleotides read TGTGCCAGCAGTTACGCTCAATCAGGCTCCTACAATGAGCAGTTCTTC. Translated: CASSYAQSGSYNEQFF.

This sequence joins TRBV2 and TRBJ1-1; D possibly corresponds to TRBD1 (5 bases). V was clipped by 1 base and J by 0 bases, with 21 bases between them. CDR3 size: 19 residues. CDR1 SNHLY and CDR2 FYNNEI come from the germline V gene. CDR3 sequence: CASSEVDLWGGSMNTEAFF. CDR3 nucleotide sequence: TGTGCCAGCAGTGAAGTTGACCTTTGGGGCGGAAGCATGAACACTGAAGCTTTCTTT.